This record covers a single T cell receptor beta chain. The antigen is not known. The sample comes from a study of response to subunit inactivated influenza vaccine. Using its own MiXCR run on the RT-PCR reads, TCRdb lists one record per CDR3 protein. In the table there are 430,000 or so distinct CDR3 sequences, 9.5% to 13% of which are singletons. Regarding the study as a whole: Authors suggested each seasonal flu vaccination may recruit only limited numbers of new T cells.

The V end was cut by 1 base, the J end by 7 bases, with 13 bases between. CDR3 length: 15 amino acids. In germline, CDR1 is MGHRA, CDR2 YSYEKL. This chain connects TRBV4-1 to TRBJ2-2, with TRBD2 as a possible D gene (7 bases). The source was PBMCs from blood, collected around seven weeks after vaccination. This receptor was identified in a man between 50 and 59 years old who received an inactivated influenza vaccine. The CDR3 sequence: CASSQGRGRYGELFF. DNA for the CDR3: TGCGCCAGCAGCCAAGGGCGGGGGCGGTACGGGGAGCTGTTTTTT.